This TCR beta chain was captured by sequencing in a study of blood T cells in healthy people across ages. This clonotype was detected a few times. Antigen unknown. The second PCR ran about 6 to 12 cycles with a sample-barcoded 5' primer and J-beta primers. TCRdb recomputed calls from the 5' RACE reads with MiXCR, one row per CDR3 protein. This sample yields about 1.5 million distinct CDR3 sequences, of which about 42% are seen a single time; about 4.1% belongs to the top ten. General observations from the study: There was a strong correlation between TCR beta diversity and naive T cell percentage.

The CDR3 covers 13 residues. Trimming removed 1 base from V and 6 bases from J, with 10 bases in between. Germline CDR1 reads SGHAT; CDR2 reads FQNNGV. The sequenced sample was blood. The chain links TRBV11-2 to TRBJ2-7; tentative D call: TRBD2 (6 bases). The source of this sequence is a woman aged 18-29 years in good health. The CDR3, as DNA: TGTGCCAGCAGCTTAGGGGGGGATGCCGAGCAGTACTTC. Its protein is CASSLGGDAEQYF.